The TCR beta chain described here comes from a study of blood T cell repertoires in COVID-19. Study-level information: From T cells, B-cell-depleted T cells, or PBMCs came the material, which was cDNA or gDNA.

Under the authors' procedure: Amplification of reference gene primers was used by the study to estimate nucleated cell counts. Libraries were prepared by immunoSEQ multiplex PCR; TCRdb keeps only in-frame clonotypes and omits some of them. The V and J calls and clone size were taken over from that table, and D and trimming were inferred from the DNA. The table records around 200,000 clones, more than 70% of them present only once. The CDR3 loop spans 15 amino acids. V lost 0 bases, J lost 4 bases, and 11 bases lay in between. Germline V gene data show CDR1 as LNHNV and CDR2 as YYDKDF (reference sequence). Residents of approximately 25 US areas, aged 18 to 89 years, made up the participants. Cohort allocation depended upon clinical history that participants reported.

The chain is built from TRBV15 and TRBJ2-3; D is perhaps TRBD2 (5 bases). The material sequenced was PBMCs or T cells enriched from blood (not recorded which). The receptor was isolated from a man aged 35 to 55 with acute COVID-19. The DNA of the CDR3 is TGTGCCACCAGCAGAGATGGTCTAGCATCAGATACGCAGTATTTT. It is translated as CATSRDGLASDTQYF.